Listed below are T cell receptor beta chains from one sample, sequenced in a study of beta chain features in type 1 diabetes. Clones were sequenced by immunoSEQ multiplex PCR, and TCRdb holds only the in-frame ones, with some missing. The profile shows over 600,000 clones, around 11% of them singletons. Specimen: naive CD4+ T cells from blood. The receptors were sampled from a man between 25 and 39 years old with type 1 diabetes. CDR3s include the opening cysteine and the closing phenylalanine or tryptophan. Fields, in order: clone size, CDR3 length, V gene, J gene, D gene, CDR3 protein, CDR3 DNA. The D gene is left open where the match is weak. Clone sizes are given selectively: once, few, many, or a class where the clone is expanded.

size: NA
length: 15
V: TRBV6-5
J: TRBJ1-2
D: TRBD1
CDR3: CASSPTGAMIYGYTF
DNA: TGTGCCAGCAGTCCGACAGGGGCGATGATCTATGGCTACACCTTC

size: few
length: 14
V: TRBV9
J: TRBJ2-3
D: NA
CDR3: CASSVVSGQDTQYF
DNA: TGTGCCAGCAGCGTAGTGTCAGGACAAGATACGCAGTATTTT

size: NA
length: 15
V: TRBV9
J: TRBJ2-7
D: NA
CDR3: CASSVGPHGSYEQYF
DNA: TGTGCCAGCAGCGTAGGACCCCACGGCTCCTACGAGCAGTACTTC

size: NA
length: 15
V: TRBV6-5
J: TRBJ2-6
D: NA
CDR3: CASSLQGSGANVLTF
DNA: TGTGCCAGCAGCCTACAGGGATCTGGGGCCAACGTCCTGACTTTC

size: few
length: 13
V: TRBV11-3
J: TRBJ2-3
D: NA
CDR3: CASGVASTDTQYF
DNA: TGTGCCAGCGGGGTTGCGAGCACAGATACGCAGTATTTT

size: few
length: 16
V: TRBV7-9
J: TRBJ2-6
D: TRBD1
CDR3: CASSLIGGVGANVLTF
DNA: TGTGCCAGCAGCTTAATAGGGGGCGTTGGGGCCAACGTCCTGACTTTC

size: few
length: 13
V: TRBV7-9
J: TRBJ2-7
D: NA
CDR3: CASSLAEVNEQYF
DNA: TGTGCCAGCAGCTTAGCAGAGGTAAACGAGCAGTACTTC

size: NA
length: 15
V: TRBV10-3
J: TRBJ2-7
D: NA
CDR3: CAISPQVTSSYEQYF
DNA: TGTGCCATCAGTCCCCAGGTTACGAGCTCCTACGAGCAGTACTTC

size: few
length: 15
V: TRBV14
J: TRBJ2-1
D: TRBD1
CDR3: CASSQVGTGMHEQFF
DNA: TGTGCCAGCAGCCAAGTAGGGACAGGGATGCATGAGCAGTTCTTC

size: NA
length: 15
V: TRBV4-2
J: TRBJ2-7
D: NA
CDR3: CASSKRTMHSYEQYF
DNA: TGTGCCAGCAGCAAACGGACCATGCACTCCTACGAGCAGTACTTC

size: few
length: 12
V: TRBV7-2
J: TRBJ2-3
D: NA
CDR3: CASSPRTDTQYF
DNA: TGTGCCAGCAGCCCCCGCACAGATACGCAGTATTTT

size: few
length: 13
V: TRBV7-2
J: TRBJ2-7
D: NA
CDR3: CASSPPNLGEQYF
DNA: TGTGCCAGCAGCCCACCGAATTTGGGGGAGCAGTACTTC

size: NA
length: 15
V: TRBV29-1
J: TRBJ2-7
D: NA
CDR3: CSVPVGGPRGVEQYF
DNA: TGCAGCGTTCCCGTGGGCGGGCCGAGGGGTGTCGAGCAGTACTTC

size: few
length: 15
V: TRBV11-2
J: TRBJ2-2
D: NA
CDR3: CASSLRVQNTGELFF
DNA: TGTGCCAGCAGCTTAAGGGTACAGAACACCGGGGAGCTGTTTTTT

size: NA
length: 15
V: TRBV5-1
J: TRBJ2-2
D: NA
CDR3: CASSLETYHTGELFF
DNA: TGCGCCAGCAGCTTGGAGACCTATCACACCGGGGAGCTGTTTTTT

size: NA
length: 16
V: TRBV18
J: TRBJ2-3
D: NA
CDR3: CASSPSNVPSTDTQYF
DNA: TGTGCCAGCTCACCAAGTAATGTTCCTAGCACAGATACGCAGTATTTT

size: NA
length: 15
V: TRBV7-9
J: TRBJ1-6
D: NA
CDR3: CASSPGQGDNSPLHF
DNA: TGTGCCAGCAGCCCGGGGCAGGGAGATAATTCACCCCTCCACTTT

size: NA
length: 19
V: TRBV4-3
J: TRBJ1-6
D: NA
CDR3: CASSQDLLHGPTGNSPLHF
DNA: TGCGCCAGCAGCCAAGATCTCCTTCACGGCCCGACGGGTAATTCACCCCTCCACTTT

size: NA
length: 15
V: TRBV15
J: TRBJ2-3
D: NA
CDR3: CATSRGDDFTDTQYF
DNA: TGTGCCACCAGCAGAGGGGACGATTTCACAGATACGCAGTATTTT